This T cell receptor (beta chain) was recovered during a study of blood T cell repertoires in COVID-19 (dated by TCRdb to 2020 to 2022). Regarding the research as a whole: Collaborator samples came from the United States, Italy and Spain and covered acute and convalescent phases of COVID-19. The prospective study material was composed of cDNA or gDNA derived from T cells, B-cell-depleted T cells, or PBMCs. The sample metadata nearly always contained a de-identified subject ID, COVID-19 status, age in years and sex. The repertoires were released in a freely available public database intended as a resource for research on the immune response to SARS-CoV-2. Deeply sampled blood TCRbeta repertoires from subjects exposed to, actively infected with, or recovered from COVID-19 were included in the dataset. Samples came from the ongoing ImmuneRACE study (first 160 participants) plus 1,254 subjects from 6 global collaborators. Where available, HLA class I and class II types were taken from metadata supplied by the sample provider and were not determined by assay-based typing.

Concerning this clone itself: Its recognized antigen is unknown. Qualities for individual bases were not recorded, and no much larger clone is one base off.

Points the paper makes about the study in general: The quantity of clinical and demographic metadata differed by source and by participant and was supplied without curation.

The CDR3 runs 12 amino acids, cysteine and phenylalanine included. The DNA shown is the 36-base CDR3, in frame from base 1. The germline V gene yields SGHDN for CDR1 and FVKESK for CDR2. Cut back by 2 bases and 14 bases, the V and J ends lie 10 bases apart. TCRbeta CDR3 regions were amplified from genomic DNA using the immunoSEQ Assay, a bias-controlled multiplex PCR. Per the source publication's procedure: Nucleated cell counts per sample were estimated from amplification of reference gene primers within the assay. To quantify the absolute abundance of each unique TCRbeta CDR3 rearrangement, sequence reads were collapsed and filtered. For each sample, productive Simpson clonality was calculated as the square root of Simpson's diversity index over productive rearrangements. What TCRdb holds here is the immuneACCESS table cut down to in-frame rearrangements. Part of the clones is not present; checked against another copy, under half of the missing clones reflect an unresolved V gene, and the others are unexplained. D and trimming were read from the DNA, whereas the V and J calls and clone size are those reported in that table. The sample table shows roughly 170,000 clones, and about 85% are seen once. Clones ranked in the top ten supply roughly 5% of the sample.

One collaborating source in Seattle enrolled patients during active infection and followed them longitudinally through the course of disease. Collaborating institutions collected whole blood in K2EDTA tubes following their own protocols. For TCRbeta analysis, collaborator samples were shipped as frozen whole blood, as isolated PBMCs, or as DNA extracted from either sample type. The V and J segments used are TRBV14 and TRBJ1-6; no confident D gene assignment can be made. The clonotype comes from a woman in her 50s with COVID-19, enrolled during active disease. Sequences were obtained from peripheral blood. CDR3 region: CASSQYGKTLHF. At the DNA level, the sequence is TGTGCCAGCAGCCAATACGGGAAAACCCTCCACTTT.